The 13 T cell receptor beta chains listed next were all sequenced from one sample in a study of early T cells in non-severe SARS-CoV-2 infection. TCRdb processed the 5' RACE reads anew with MiXCR; each CDR3 protein has one entry. Altogether 50,000 to 60,000 distinct CDR3 sequences are present, roughly 9% being singletons, with the ten largest covering under 4.5%. The input for sequencing was whole blood, taken at baseline. These receptors all stem from an adult who was a healthcare worker with PCR-confirmed SARS-CoV-2 infection or an uninfected control (not recorded which).

This clonotype has just a few counts. The chain employs TRBV11-2 and TRBJ2-7, with D possibly TRBD2 on 5 matching bases. The germline V gene encodes CDR1 SGHAT and CDR2 FQNNGV. This CDR3 is 16 amino acids long. Trimming took 1 base from V and 2 from J, leaving 15 bases between them. The CDR3 DNA reads TGTGCCAGCAGCTTAGGTCCGGGGATAAGCACCTACGAGCAGTACTTC. Translating gives CASSLGPGISTYEQYF.

This clonotype was observed a few times. This chain uses TRBV24-1 with TRBJ1-2, with D uncertain. V shed 5 bases and J shed 2 bases, with 11 bases lying between them. This CDR3 comprises 14 residues. Germline-derived CDR1 and CDR2 are KGHDR and SFDVKD. The chain's CDR3 is CATSGGSNNYGYTF. CDR3 coding DNA: TGTGCCACCAGTGGGGGTTCGAACAACTATGGCTACACCTTC.

This clonotype was seen only a few times. The chain employs TRBV28 and TRBJ2-1, with 8 bases that match TRBD2. The V gene's germline CDR1 is MDHEN and CDR2 SYDVKM. V was pared by 5 bases and J by 9 bases, with 6 bases of the junction left unmatched. The CDR3 has 13 residues. CDR3 sequence: CASSPGRAAEQFF. In DNA, the CDR3 is TGTGCCAGCAGTCCCGGGAGGGCGGCTGAGCAGTTCTTC.

This clonotype was counted many times. This chain uses TRBV2 with TRBJ2-3; tentatively, D is TRBD1 (6 bases). V shed 8 bases and J shed 0 bases, with 18 bases lying between them. There are 16 residues in the CDR3. Germline-derived CDR1 and CDR2 are SNHLY and FYNNEI. The CDR3 spells CASLKGTLGSTDTQYF. The CDR3 DNA is TGTGCCAGCTTGAAGGGGACACTGGGAAGCACAGATACGCAGTATTTT.

In its sample, this clonotype was seen many times. The chain combines TRBV7-2 with TRBJ2-2, with 9 nucleotides matching TRBD2. The CDR3 is 16 amino acids. Trimming removed 6 bases from V and 4 bases from J; junction bases left unmatched: 9. Germline V gene lookup returns CDR1 SGHTA and CDR2 FQGNSA. This CDR3 is CASSRLAGTPTGELFF. The CDR3 nucleotides are TGTGCCAGCAGTCGGCTAGCGGGGACCCCCACCGGGGAGCTGTTTTTT.

This clonotype has at least ten counts. The chain couples TRBV5-6 to TRBJ1-1; D call uncertain. Deletions cut 1 base from V and 3 bases from J, with 7 bases between. The V gene's germline CDR1 is SGHDT and CDR2 YYEEEE. The CDR3 contains 13 residues. Written as DNA, the CDR3 is TGTGCCAGCAGCTTGAAAGGATACACTGAAGCTTTCTTT. Translation gives CASSLKGYTEAFF.

This chain joins TRBV5-1 and TRBJ1-4, with D perhaps TRBD1 (5 bases). V lost 4 bases and J 3 bases, leaving 10 bases between the germline ends. The CDR3 spans 14 residues. Germline values: CDR1 SGHRS, CDR2 YFSETQ. CDR3 in DNA: TGCGCCAGCAGCCCGGACACAGCTAATGAAAAACTGTTTTTT. Encoded protein: CASSPDTANEKLFF.

A few counts support this clonotype. CDR3 protein: CASSTGVIAKNIQYF. The CDR3 DNA follows: TGTGCCAGTAGTACCGGAGTTATAGCCAAAAACATTCAGTACTTC. This chain connects TRBV19 to TRBJ2-4; D unclear. Germline values: CDR1 LNHDA, CDR2 SQIVND (reference sequence). Trimming stripped 4 bases from V and 0 bases from J, with 10 bases between. This CDR3 comprises 15 residues.

This clonotype has a count of ten or more. The V and J genes are TRBV19 and TRBJ1-5; D not certain. Trimming took 2 bases from V and 0 from J, leaving 5 bases between them. The CDR3 is made up of 14 amino acids. Germline V gives CDR1 LNHDA, CDR2 SQIVND (reference sequence). The DNA of the CDR3 is TGTGCCAGTAGTATATTGGCTAGCAATCAGCCCCAGCATTTT. This encodes CASSILASNQPQHF.

V is TRBV12-3 or TRBV12-4 and J is TRBJ1-2; 10 bases match TRBD1. The CDR3 runs 15 residues. The junction had 9 bases not matched to a gene; V was cut back by 4 bases and J by 7 bases. For the CDR3, the DNA is TGTGCCAGCAGTTACCTTGACAGGGGGCGTGTTGGCTACACCTTC. It yields the protein CASSYLDRGRVGYTF.

The V gene is TRBV7-3, the J gene TRBJ2-2; 11 positions agree with TRBD1. The V gene end was trimmed by 2 bases and the J gene end by 5 bases; junction bases not matched to a gene: 4. The CDR3 is made up of 16 amino acids. Germline CDR1 is SGHTA and CDR2 is FQGTGA. DNA of the CDR3: TGTGCCAGCAGCTTAGGGACAGGGGGTCGGACCGGGGAGCTGTTTTTT. The encoded protein is CASSLGTGGRTGELFF.

There are a few counts of this clonotype. V is TRBV7-9 and J is TRBJ1-1; D unclear. The CDR3 loop spans 12 amino acids. The V and J ends lost 4 bases and 11 bases respectively, with 14 bases between them. Germline CDR1 is SEHNR and CDR2 is FQNEAQ (reference sequence). CDR3 sequence: CASSSTPGRAFF. The CDR3 region has the DNA TGTGCCAGCAGCTCAACTCCGGGAAGGGCTTTCTTT.

This clonotype was detected a few times. The chain employs TRBV20-1 and TRBJ2-3; tentatively, D is TRBD1 or TRBD2 (5 bases each). V was shortened by 4 bases and J by 7 bases, with 18 bases between the two germline ends. The CDR3 consists of 14 residues. Germline CDR1 DFQATT, CDR2 SNEGSKA (reference sequence). The CDR3 DNA is TGCAGTGCTAACCGGGACCGCCTTGGGAATACGCAGTATTTT. The encoded protein is CSANRDRLGNTQYF.